These T cell receptor beta chains were read from a single sample in a study of cytomegalovirus exposure and HLA in healthy donors. Here immunoSEQ multiplex PCR was the method, and the copy in TCRdb shows in-frame clones only, minus some. The sample records tens of thousands of clones, over 60% being singletons. Material: PBMCs. These receptors were obtained from a man in his forties in good health and CMV-seropositive. Each CDR3 is given with its conserved first and last residue. D genes are given only for firm matches. Clone size is shown for a subset of rows, as once, few, many or a class of expanded clone.

size: medium-sized
D: -
J: TRBJ1-3
V: TRBV10-3
CDR3: CAISEDRHPGNTIYF
DNA: TGTGCCATCAGTGAGGACAGGCACCCTGGAAACACCATATATTTT

size: -
D: -
J: TRBJ1-2
V: TRBV9
CDR3: CASSVGQETNYGYTF
DNA: TGTGCCAGCAGCGTAGGACAGGAGACTAACTATGGCTACACCTTC

size: -
D: TRBD2
J: TRBJ2-2
V: TRBV10-3
CDR3: CAIMGPRAGGVTGELFF
DNA: TGTGCCATCATGGGTCCCCGAGCGGGAGGGGTCACCGGGGAGCTGTTTTTT

size: -
D: -
J: TRBJ2-2
V: TRBV6-6
CDR3: CASSYDGVANTGELFF
DNA: TGTGCCAGCAGTTACGACGGGGTAGCGAACACCGGGGAGCTGTTTTTT

size: few
D: -
J: TRBJ1-1
V: TRBV5-1
CDR3: CASSGGRQNTEAFF
DNA: TGCGCCAGCAGTGGGGGCAGACAGAACACTGAAGCTTTCTTT

size: -
D: TRBD1
J: TRBJ2-7
V: TRBV6-6
CDR3: CASSRGQGAHEQYF
DNA: TGTGCCAGCAGTCGAGGACAGGGGGCTCACGAGCAGTACTTC

size: -
D: TRBD1
J: TRBJ1-2
V: TRBV5-1
CDR3: CASSPRQGDPHGYTF
DNA: TGCGCCAGCAGCCCGCGACAGGGGGACCCCCATGGCTACACCTTC

size: -
D: TRBD2
J: TRBJ2-3
V: TRBV28
CDR3: CASRDPSGRAGDTQYF
DNA: TGTGCCAGCAGGGACCCTAGCGGGAGGGCCGGAGATACGCAGTATTTT

size: few
D: -
J: TRBJ1-5
V: TRBV30
CDR3: CAWNTGINQPQHF
DNA: TGTGCCTGGAATACAGGGATAAATCAGCCCCAGCATTTT

size: -
D: TRBD2
J: TRBJ2-1
V: TRBV6-5
CDR3: CASSQAGYSYNEQFF
DNA: TGTGCCAGCAGCCAAGCGGGATACTCCTACAATGAGCAGTTCTTC

size: -
D: TRBD1
J: TRBJ1-4
V: TRBV5-4
CDR3: CASSENRGLNEKLFF
DNA: TGTGCCAGCAGCGAAAACAGGGGGCTAAACGAAAAACTGTTTTTT

size: few
D: -
J: TRBJ2-2
V: TRBV5-6
CDR3: CASSLGRGGELFF
DNA: TGTGCCAGCAGCTTGGGTCGGGGCGGGGAGCTGTTTTTT

size: -
D: -
J: TRBJ1-3
V: TRBV2
CDR3: CASRTGSGNTIYF
DNA: TGTGCCAGCCGTACCGGCTCTGGAAACACCATATATTTT

size: -
D: TRBD2
J: TRBJ2-3
V: TRBV5-1
CDR3: CASSRTSSTDTQYF
DNA: TGCGCCAGCAGTCGGACTAGCAGCACAGATACGCAGTATTTT

size: -
D: -
J: TRBJ2-5
V: TRBV6-1
CDR3: CASIFGGGQGETQYF
DNA: TGTGCCAGCATTTTTGGGGGGGGGCAGGGAGAGACCCAGTACTTC

size: -
D: TRBD2
J: TRBJ2-3
V: TRBV7-9
CDR3: CASSPSGSGTDTQYF
DNA: TGTGCCAGCAGCCCAAGCGGGAGCGGCACAGATACGCAGTATTTT

size: -
D: -
J: TRBJ1-1
V: TRBV4-2
CDR3: CASSLLGGDTEAFF
DNA: TGTGCCAGCAGCCTCCTCGGAGGGGACACTGAAGCTTTCTTT

size: -
D: -
J: TRBJ2-7
V: TRBV6-1
CDR3: CASSEETGGHVFYEQYF
DNA: TGTGCCAGCAGTGAAGAAACGGGGGGCCACGTCTTCTACGAGCAGTACTTC

size: -
D: TRBD2
J: TRBJ2-5
V: TRBV5-4
CDR3: CASSRGLATQETQYF
DNA: TGTGCCAGCAGCAGGGGACTAGCGACCCAAGAGACCCAGTACTTC

size: -
D: TRBD2
J: TRBJ2-3
V: TRBV7-2
CDR3: CASSLAIAGAGADTQYF
DNA: TGTGCCAGCAGCTTAGCGATAGCGGGGGCGGGAGCAGATACGCAGTATTTT

size: -
D: -
J: TRBJ2-3
V: TRBV6-6
CDR3: CASGRADTQYF
DNA: TGTGCCAGCGGGCGAGCAGATACGCAGTATTTT

size: few
D: -
J: TRBJ1-1
V: TRBV30
CDR3: CAWSVLGGGGEAFF
DNA: TGTGCCTGGAGTGTACTGGGGGGAGGTGGTGAAGCTTTCTTT

size: -
D: -
J: TRBJ1-1
V: TRBV28
CDR3: CASSTQGRATEAFF
DNA: TGTGCCAGCAGTACGCAGGGGAGGGCCACTGAAGCTTTCTTT

size: -
D: -
J: TRBJ1-4
V: TRBV27
CDR3: CASSWGGEREKLFF
DNA: TGTGCCAGCAGTTGGGGAGGGGAGAGAGAAAAACTGTTTTTT

size: -
D: TRBD1
J: TRBJ1-5
V: TRBV28
CDR3: CASSLSFTGTGDQPQHF
DNA: TGTGCCAGCAGCTTATCATTTACCGGGACAGGGGATCAGCCCCAGCATTTT

size: few
D: -
J: TRBJ2-3
V: TRBV11-3
CDR3: CASSVEGTDTQYF
DNA: TGTGCCAGCAGTGTAGAGGGTACAGATACGCAGTATTTT

size: -
D: -
J: TRBJ2-1
V: TRBV28
CDR3: CATLLGGSYNEQFF
DNA: TGTGCCACCCTGCTGGGGGGATCCTACAATGAGCAGTTCTTC

size: -
D: TRBD1
J: TRBJ2-7
V: TRBV6-1
CDR3: CAGGQGFAYEQYF
DNA: TGTGCCGGGGGACAGGGATTTGCCTACGAGCAGTACTTC

size: -
D: TRBD1
J: TRBJ2-3
V: TRBV5-1
CDR3: CASSLNRGTDTQYF
DNA: TGCGCCAGCAGCCTAAACAGGGGAACAGATACGCAGTATTTT

size: -
D: TRBD1
J: TRBJ1-1
V: TRBV6-6
CDR3: CASSYRTGGNTEAFF
DNA: TGTGCCAGCAGTTACCGTACAGGGGGGAACACTGAAGCTTTCTTT

size: -
D: TRBD1
J: TRBJ2-7
V: TRBV7-8
CDR3: CASRSGTGGVGEQYF
DNA: TGTGCCAGCAGGTCGGGCACAGGGGGCGTCGGCGAGCAGTACTTC

size: -
D: TRBD2
J: TRBJ2-7
V: TRBV6-1
CDR3: CASSESSGSWYEQYF
DNA: TGTGCCAGCAGTGAATCCAGCGGGAGTTGGTACGAGCAGTACTTC

size: -
D: TRBD1
J: TRBJ1-5
V: TRBV27
CDR3: CASSSTGVPWQPQHF
DNA: TGTGCCAGCAGTTCTACAGGGGTTCCTTGGCAGCCCCAGCATTTT

size: -
D: TRBD1
J: TRBJ2-7
V: TRBV10-3
CDR3: CAIRGTGTGLSEQYF
DNA: TGTGCCATCAGGGGAACCGGGACAGGCTTGTCCGAGCAGTACTTC

size: -
D: TRBD2
J: TRBJ2-3
V: TRBV6-5
CDR3: CASSNGVAGRKLQYF
DNA: TGTGCCAGCAGTAACGGGGTAGCGGGGAGGAAGTTGCAGTATTTT

size: -
D: -
J: TRBJ1-3
V: TRBV2
CDR3: CASMAENTIYF
DNA: TGTGCCAGCATGGCGGAGAACACCATATATTTT

size: once
D: TRBD1
J: TRBJ1-6
V: TRBV5-1
CDR3: CASSADRAPNPNSPLHF
DNA: TGCGCCAGCAGCGCCGACAGGGCCCCAAACCCTAATTCACCCCTCCACTTT

size: many
D: -
J: TRBJ1-1
V: TRBV5-6
CDR3: CASSAGGVTEAFF
DNA: TGTGCCAGCAGCGCGGGGGGGGTGACTGAAGCTTTCTTT

size: -
D: -
J: TRBJ1-2
V: TRBV15
CDR3: CATSNDRDYGYTF
DNA: TGTGCCACCAGCAATGACAGAGACTATGGCTACACCTTC

size: -
D: -
J: TRBJ2-6
V: TRBV25-1
CDR3: CASRESGANVLTF
DNA: TGTGCCAGCCGGGAATCTGGGGCCAACGTCCTGACTTTC

size: -
D: TRBD1
J: TRBJ1-6
V: TRBV30
CDR3: CAWTKGQPNSPLHF
DNA: TGTGCCTGGACCAAGGGACAGCCGAATTCACCCCTCCACTTT

size: -
D: -
J: TRBJ1-3
V: TRBV4-2
CDR3: CASSQDQGSSGNTIYF
DNA: TGTGCCAGCAGCCAAGATCAGGGGAGCTCTGGAAACACCATATATTTT